Only one count was recorded for the clone carrying this TCR beta chain. No antigen is known for it. This clone may be a read error of a much larger clone one base away. This sample was taken from a study of neurological immune-mediated disorders. Notes on the study in general: The study found no CDR3 amino acid sequences shared by expanded clones across subjects, suggesting private repertoires in all groups. The greatest degree of TCR clonal expansion was observed in HTLV-1-associated myelopathy, with the lowest in multiple sclerosis, below that of healthy controls.

Germline V CDR1 and CDR2: MRHNA, SNTAGT. This CDR3 has 15 residues. The trim removed 6 bases at V and 6 bases at J, leaving 11 bases unmatched. Synthesis of cDNA was accomplished via 5'RACE employing 10-nucleotide random UMIs. Using its own MiXCR run on the 5' RACE reads, TCRdb lists one record per CDR3 protein. The sample carries tens of thousands of distinct CDR3 sequences, around 10% recorded once. The chain uses TRBV6-4 and TRBJ2-1; 7 bases match TRBD2. The sample was CD4+ T cells from blood. The TCR was taken from a woman between 25 and 40 years old with HTLV-1-associated myelopathy (HAM/TSP). CDR3 sequence: CASSFGIAGANEQFF. The CDR3 region has the DNA TGTGCCAGCAGCTTTGGAATAGCGGGTGCCAATGAGCAGTTCTTC.